The present T cell receptor beta chain was sequenced within a study of graft-versus-host responses after intestinal transplantation. Some clones are missing from TCRdb's copy, which holds only in-frame ones; the method was immunoSEQ multiplex PCR. The data show around 23,000 clones, 75% to 90% seen once. Germline CDR1 is SGDLS and CDR2 is YYNGEE. The CDR3 has 15 residues. Trimming removed 3 bases at V and 0 bases at J, with 11 bases between. This TCR was recovered from a human patient who received an intestinal transplant, so some T cells may come from the graft donor. The sample was PBMCs, taken roughly 69 weeks after intestinal transplant. The chain combines TRBV9 with TRBJ2-3; D is possibly TRBD1 (6 bases). DNA of the CDR3: TGTGCCAGCAGCGCCAGGGGTCACAGCACAGATACGCAGTATTTT. The encoded protein is CASSARGHSTDTQYF.